A single sample is the source of the 8 T cell receptor beta chains below, sequenced in a study of blood T cell repertoires in COVID-19. The table came from immunoSEQ multiplex PCR; TCRdb's copy has only in-frame clones and leaves some out. The table records approximately 280,000 clones, nearly 90% of them present only once. Sample: PBMCs or T cells enriched from blood (not recorded which). The receptors were sampled from a young woman with acute COVID-19.

The rearrangement links TRBV6-6 to TRBJ2-7; 11 nucleotides match TRBD2. After removal of 5 bases from V and 2 bases from J, the junction contained 8 bases not matched to a gene. Germline CDR1 is MNHNY and CDR2 is SVGAGI (reference sequence). The CDR3 has 16 amino acids. The CDR3 reads CASSPQLAGGAYEQYF. CDR3 DNA sequence: TGTGCCAGCAGTCCCCAGCTAGCGGGAGGAGCCTACGAGCAGTACTTC.

The rearrangement joins TRBV14 to TRBJ1-4; D not certain. The CDR3 has 13 amino acids. CDR1 SGHDN and CDR2 FVKESK come from the germline V gene. V shed 4 bases and J shed 7 bases, with 10 bases lying between them. The CDR3 nucleotides are TGTGCCAGCAGCCGCGGAGCGGCTGAAAAACTGTTTTTT. It codes for CASSRGAAEKLFF.

The chain uses TRBV7-8 and TRBJ1-1; 8 positions agree with TRBD1. This CDR3 region has 14 residues. With 4 bases clipped from V and 4 bases from J, the junction kept 5 bases outside the gene matches. In germline, CDR1 is SGHVS, CDR2 FQNEAQ. The CDR3 loop reads CASSYRTGPTEAFF. For the CDR3, the DNA is TGTGCCAGCAGCTACAGGACAGGGCCCACTGAAGCTTTCTTT.

The sample holds a few counts of this clone. V gene TRBV30 combines with J gene TRBJ1-1; D is uncertain. CDR3 length: 13 residues. Germline CDR1 is GTSNPN and CDR2 is SVGIG (reference sequence). V was shortened by 4 bases and J by 3 bases, with 12 bases between the two germline ends. CDR3 region: CAWTLQLDTEAFF. CDR3 nucleotides: TGTGCCTGGACCCTACAGTTGGACACTGAAGCTTTCTTT.

This clone was counted a few times. The chain joins TRBV24-1 to TRBJ2-5; a weak D match, TRBD2 (7 bases). Per germline, CDR1 KGHDR and CDR2 SFDVKD. This CDR3 has 15 residues. V dropped 4 bases and J dropped 1 base, with 12 bases sitting between them. As DNA, the CDR3 is TGTGCCACCAGTGAAGGGGGGGGTGTCCAAGAGACCCAGTACTTC. It yields the protein CATSEGGGVQETQYF.

The chain recombines TRBV5-1 with TRBJ1-3; 9 nucleotides line up with TRBD1. Germline V CDR1 and CDR2: SGHRS, YFSETQ. The CDR3 covers 16 residues. Losses at the gene ends were 2 bases for V and 3 bases for J; bases not matched to a gene: 6. This CDR3 reads CASSFAGTGLGNTIYF. CDR3 nucleotide sequence: TGCGCCAGCAGCTTTGCTGGGACAGGGCTTGGAAACACCATATATTTT.

The chain has TRBV27 and TRBJ2-1, with TRBD2 matching 7 bases. The V gene end was trimmed by 3 bases and the J gene end by 8 bases; junction bases not matched to a gene: 13. This CDR3 has 16 amino acids. Germline V gene data show CDR1 as MNHEY and CDR2 as SMNVEV (reference sequence). CDR3 region: CASSFLASGGGDEQFF. CDR3 DNA sequence: TGTGCCAGCAGTTTCCTAGCTAGCGGCGGAGGAGATGAGCAGTTCTTC.

The CDR3 region is CAWSPKTLWETQYF. CDR3 in DNA: TGTGCCTGGAGTCCCAAGACTCTGTGGGAGACCCAGTACTTC. The J gene is TRBJ2-5, the V gene TRBV30, with D hard to call. The V and J ends lost 2 bases and 5 bases respectively, with 15 bases between them. Germline assignment: CDR1 GTSNPN and CDR2 SVGIG (reference sequence). This CDR3 region has 14 residues.